What follows describes a single T cell receptor beta chain. Different DNA sequences within this sample yield the same CDR3. Only in-frame clones appear in the TCRdb table, and some are missing; sequencing was by immunoSEQ multiplex PCR. The data show about 170,000 clones, around 87% seen once. The CDR3 spans 15 residues. Germline lookup yields CDR1 SGHRS and CDR2 YFSETQ. J gave up 4 bases and V 3 bases, and 3 bases lay outside the gene matches. The data are from a study of blood T cell repertoires in COVID-19. Study overall: Sample material is recorded as cDNA or gDNA derived from T cells, B-cell-depleted T cells, or PBMCs.

The material sequenced was peripheral blood. The source is a woman of 80 years or more with COVID-19, enrolled during active disease. The chain joins TRBV5-1 to TRBJ2-1; 11 positions agree with TRBD2. Here the CDR3 reads CASSSGTSGYNEQFF. CDR3 nucleotides: TGCGCCAGCAGCTCGGGGACTAGCGGATACAATGAGCAGTTCTTC.